The following is a T cell receptor beta chain sequence with its context. The antigen is unknown. This entry belongs to a study of T cell responses to AZD1222 COVID-19 vaccine. On the study more broadly: Both about-4-week and about-12-week second-dose recipients were combined. Study-wide results and caveats: Repertoire sampling occurred only after the peak T cell response. Increases in Spike-specific TCR breadth and depth were seen after two AZD1222 doses. It should be noted that donors were predominantly white British and more often female, and clonal diversity was possibly underestimated.

Data came from immunoSEQ multiplex PCR; TCRdb stores just in-frame clones and leaves some out. This sample has 140,000 to 150,000 clones, with more than 70% found just once. This CDR3 is built from 14 residues. The germline V gene has CDR1 SGHDN and CDR2 FVKESK. Germline trimming cut 4 bases from V and 6 bases from J; bases unmatched to any gene: 7. This clonotype was obtained from an adult in good health. Sequenced here: peripheral blood, sampled on day 0 of AZD1222 vaccination. The chain couples TRBV14 to TRBJ2-7; TRBD1 matches 9 bases. CDR3 in DNA: TGTGCCAGCAGCCTTGGACAGGGGTATGGCGAGCAGTACTTC. As protein: CASSLGQGYGEQYF.